This T cell receptor (beta chain) came from a study of vaccination effects on CD4 cells after COVID-19. ViraFEST used viral peptide pools to expand antigen-specific CD4+ T cells before sequencing. It was after more than 8 days of culture that CD4+ T cells were isolated. Having tested negative for nucleocapsid antibodies, the vaccine recipients showed no prior SARS-CoV-2 infection. Each culture had half its medium swapped for IL-2 medium on days 3 and 7. Here immunoSEQ multiplex PCR was the method, and the copy in TCRdb shows in-frame clones only, minus some. The repertoire includes 25,000 to 30,000 clones, 70% to 80% of them detected once, and about 30% sits in the top ten. The CDR3 is made up of 13 amino acids. Trimming left V 8 bases short and J 3 bases short, with 11 bases between. Regarding the study as a whole: The authors studied few convalescent patients and collected no early post-infection timepoints.

Concerning this clone itself: The antigen remains undetermined.

This specimen was CD4+ T cells from PBMCs cultured with SARS-CoV-2 spike peptides, taken before COVID-19 vaccination. The chain combines TRBV12-3 or TRBV12-4 with TRBJ1-3; weak D call: TRBD1 (6 bases). The origin of this receptor is a human donor who received a COVID-19 vaccine. DNA for the CDR3: TGTGCCAGCGGACAGTACCTTGGAAACACCATATATTTT. It is translated as CASGQYLGNTIYF.